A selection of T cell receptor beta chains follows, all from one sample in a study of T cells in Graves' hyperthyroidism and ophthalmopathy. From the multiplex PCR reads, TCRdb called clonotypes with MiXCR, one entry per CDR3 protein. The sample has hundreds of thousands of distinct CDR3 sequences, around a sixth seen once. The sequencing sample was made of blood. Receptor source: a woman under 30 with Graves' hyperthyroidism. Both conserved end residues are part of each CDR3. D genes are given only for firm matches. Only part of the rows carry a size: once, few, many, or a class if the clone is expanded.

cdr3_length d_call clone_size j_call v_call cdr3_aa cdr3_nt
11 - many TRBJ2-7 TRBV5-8 CASSLEVGQYF TGTGCCAGCAGCTTGGAGGTCGGGCAGTACTTC
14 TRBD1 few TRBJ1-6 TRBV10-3 CAITSGQGNSPLHF TGTGCCATCACCTCTGGACAGGGGAATTCACCCCTCCACTTT
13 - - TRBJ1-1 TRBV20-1 CSARLSGNTEAFF TGCAGTGCTAGATTATCGGGGAACACTGAAGCTTTCTTT
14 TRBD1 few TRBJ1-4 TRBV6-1 CASSRQGLYEKLFF TGTGCCAGCAGTCGACAGGGATTGTATGAAAAACTGTTTTTT
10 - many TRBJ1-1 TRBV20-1 CSAEKDGAFF TGCAGTGCAGAAAAAGATGGGGCTTTCTTT
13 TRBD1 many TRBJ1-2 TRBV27 CASSTPGGGGYTF TGTGCCAGCAGTACTCCAGGGGGTGGTGGCTACACCTTC
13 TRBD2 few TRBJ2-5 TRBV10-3 CASNGRADETQYF TGTGCCAGTAACGGGAGGGCCGATGAGACCCAGTACTTC
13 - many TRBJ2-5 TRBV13 CASSPTREETQYF TGTGCCAGCAGTCCAACGAGGGAAGAGACCCAGTACTTC
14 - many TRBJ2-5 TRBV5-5 CASSSRTGGETQYF TGTGCCAGCAGCTCTAGGACGGGTGGGGAGACCCAGTACTTC
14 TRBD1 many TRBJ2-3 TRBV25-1 CASSEQGAADTQYF TGTGCCAGCAGTGAACAGGGGGCGGCAGATACGCAGTATTTT
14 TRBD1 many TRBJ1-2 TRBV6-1 CASTPTGADYGYTF TGTGCCAGCACCCCGACAGGGGCGGACTATGGCTACACCTTC
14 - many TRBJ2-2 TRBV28 CASSPPPNTGELFF TGTGCCAGCAGTCCCCCCCCGAACACCGGGGAGCTGTTTTTT
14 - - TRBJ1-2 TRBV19 CASNPRGGLYGYTF TGTGCCAGTAACCCAAGAGGGGGGCTCTATGGCTACACCTTC
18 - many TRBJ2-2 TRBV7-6 CASSLEGFGGTNTGELFF TGTGCCAGCAGCTTAGAGGGGTTTGGGGGAACAAACACCGGGGAGCTGTTTTTT
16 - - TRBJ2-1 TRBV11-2 CASSLVFQRRNNEQFF TGTGCCAGCAGCTTAGTTTTCCAGCGGAGGAACAATGAGCAGTTCTTC
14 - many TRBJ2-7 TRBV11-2 CASSLPGPAYEQYF TGTGCCAGCAGCCTCCCGGGACCGGCCTACGAGCAGTACTTC
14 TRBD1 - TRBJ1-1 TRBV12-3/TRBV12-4 CASSLLGTGREAFF TGTGCCAGCAGTCTCCTCGGGACAGGGAGAGAAGCTTTCTTT
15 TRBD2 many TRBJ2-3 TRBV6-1 CASSKTSGYTDTQYF TGTGCCAGCAGCAAGACTAGCGGCTACACAGATACGCAGTATTTT
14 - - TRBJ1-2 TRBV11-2 CASSPLAGNYGYTF TGTGCCAGCAGCCCGCTGGCAGGGAACTATGGCTACACCTTC
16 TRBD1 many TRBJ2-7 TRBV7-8 CASSSPGQATIYEQYF TGTGCCAGCAGCTCTCCAGGACAGGCCACCATATACGAGCAGTACTTC
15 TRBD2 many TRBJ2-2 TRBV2 CASSVFEREPGELFF TGTGCCAGCAGTGTTTTCGAGCGGGAACCCGGGGAGCTGTTTTTT
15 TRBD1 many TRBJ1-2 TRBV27 CASSLTGTAGYGYTF TGTGCCAGCAGTTTAACCGGGACAGCTGGCTATGGCTACACCTTC
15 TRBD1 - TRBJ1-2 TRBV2 CANSEAGTEGYGYTF TGTGCCAACAGTGAAGCGGGGACAGAGGGATATGGCTACACCTTC
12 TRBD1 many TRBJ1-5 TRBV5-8 CASSYGQGAQHF TGTGCCAGCAGCTATGGGCAGGGGGCCCAGCATTTT
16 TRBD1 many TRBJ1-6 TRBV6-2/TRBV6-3 CASSYPTGLWNSPLHF TGTGCCAGCAGTTATCCGACAGGGTTGTGGAATTCACCCCTCCACTTT
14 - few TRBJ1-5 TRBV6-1 CASSREARNQPQHF TGTGCCAGCAGTCGGGAGGCCCGGAATCAGCCCCAGCATTTT